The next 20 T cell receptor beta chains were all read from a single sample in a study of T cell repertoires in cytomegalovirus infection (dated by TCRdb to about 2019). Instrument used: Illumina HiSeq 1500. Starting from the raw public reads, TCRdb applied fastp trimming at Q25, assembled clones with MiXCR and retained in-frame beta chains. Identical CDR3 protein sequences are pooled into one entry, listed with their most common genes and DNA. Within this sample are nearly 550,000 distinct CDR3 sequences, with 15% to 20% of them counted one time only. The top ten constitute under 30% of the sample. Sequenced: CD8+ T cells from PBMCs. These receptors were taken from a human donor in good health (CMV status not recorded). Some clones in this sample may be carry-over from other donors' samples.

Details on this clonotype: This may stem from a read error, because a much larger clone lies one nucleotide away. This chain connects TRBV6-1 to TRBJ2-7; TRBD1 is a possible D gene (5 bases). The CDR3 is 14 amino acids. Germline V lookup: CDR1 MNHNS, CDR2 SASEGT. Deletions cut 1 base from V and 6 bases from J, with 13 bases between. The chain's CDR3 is CASSEVAGFGEQYF. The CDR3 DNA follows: TGTGCCAGCAGTGAAGTAGCAGGGTTTGGCGAGCAGTACTTC.

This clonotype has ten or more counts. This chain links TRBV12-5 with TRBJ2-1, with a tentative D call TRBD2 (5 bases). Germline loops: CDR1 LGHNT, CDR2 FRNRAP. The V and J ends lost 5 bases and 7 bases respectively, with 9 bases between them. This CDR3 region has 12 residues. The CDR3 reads CASGLEGNEQFF. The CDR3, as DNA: TGTGCTAGTGGTCTCGAGGGTAATGAGCAGTTCTTC.

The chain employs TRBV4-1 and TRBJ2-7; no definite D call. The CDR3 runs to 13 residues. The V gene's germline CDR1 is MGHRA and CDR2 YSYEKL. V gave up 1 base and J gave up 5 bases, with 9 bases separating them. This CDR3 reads CASSQGVPHEQYF. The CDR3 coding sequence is TGCGCCAGCAGCCAAGGGGTACCCCACGAGCAGTACTTC.

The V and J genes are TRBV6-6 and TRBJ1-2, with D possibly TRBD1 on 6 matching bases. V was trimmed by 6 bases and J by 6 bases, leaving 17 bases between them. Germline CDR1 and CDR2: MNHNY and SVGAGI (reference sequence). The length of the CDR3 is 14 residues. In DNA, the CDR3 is TGTGCCAGCAGCCCCCCAGGGGATCAGCATGGCTACACCTTC. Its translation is CASSPPGDQHGYTF.

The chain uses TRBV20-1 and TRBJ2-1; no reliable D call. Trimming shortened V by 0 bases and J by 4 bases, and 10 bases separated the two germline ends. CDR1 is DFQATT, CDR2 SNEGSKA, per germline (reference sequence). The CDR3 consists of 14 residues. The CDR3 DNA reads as TGCAGTGCTAGAGACGTGGGGAAATACAATGAGCAGTTCTTC. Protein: CSARDVGKYNEQFF.

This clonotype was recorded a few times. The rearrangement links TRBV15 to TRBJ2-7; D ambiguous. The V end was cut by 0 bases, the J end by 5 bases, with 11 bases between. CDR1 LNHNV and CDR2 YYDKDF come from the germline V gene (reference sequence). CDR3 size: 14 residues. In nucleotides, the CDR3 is TGTGCCACCAGCAGAGAAATGTCTTCCCACGAGCAGTACTTC. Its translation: CATSREMSSHEQYF.

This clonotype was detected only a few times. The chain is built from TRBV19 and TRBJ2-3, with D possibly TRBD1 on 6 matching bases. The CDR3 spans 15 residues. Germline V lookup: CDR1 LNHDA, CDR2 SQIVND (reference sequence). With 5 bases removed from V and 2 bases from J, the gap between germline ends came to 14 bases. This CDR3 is CASSPSTGDTDTQYF. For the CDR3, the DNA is TGTGCCAGTAGTCCATCGACAGGAGACACAGATACGCAGTATTTT.

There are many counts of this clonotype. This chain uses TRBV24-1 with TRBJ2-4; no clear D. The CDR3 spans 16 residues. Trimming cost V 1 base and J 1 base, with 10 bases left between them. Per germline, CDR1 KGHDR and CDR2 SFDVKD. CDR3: CATSDFWPAAKNIQYF. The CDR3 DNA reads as TGTGCCACCAGTGATTTTTGGCCTGCGGCCAAAAACATTCAGTACTTC.

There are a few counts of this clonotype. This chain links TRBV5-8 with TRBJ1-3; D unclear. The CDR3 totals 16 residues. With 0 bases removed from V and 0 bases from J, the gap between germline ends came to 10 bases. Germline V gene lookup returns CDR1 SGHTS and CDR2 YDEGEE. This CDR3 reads CASSLDGYSSGNTIYF. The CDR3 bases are TGTGCCAGCAGCTTGGATGGGTACAGCTCTGGAAACACCATATATTTT. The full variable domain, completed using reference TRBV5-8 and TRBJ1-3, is EAGVTQSPTHLIKTRGQQATLRCSPISGHTSVYWYQQALGLGLQFLLWYDEGEERNRGNFPPRFSGRQFPNYSSELNVNALELEDSALYLCASSLDGYSSGNTIYFGEGSWLTVV.

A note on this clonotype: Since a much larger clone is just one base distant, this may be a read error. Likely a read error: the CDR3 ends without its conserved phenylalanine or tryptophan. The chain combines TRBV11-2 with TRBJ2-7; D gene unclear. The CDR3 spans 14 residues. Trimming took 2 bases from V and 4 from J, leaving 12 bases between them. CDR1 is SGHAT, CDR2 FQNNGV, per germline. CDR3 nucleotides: TGTGCCAGCAGCTTAAAGGCAGCACAATACGAGCAGTACTTA. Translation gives CASSLKAAQYEQYL.

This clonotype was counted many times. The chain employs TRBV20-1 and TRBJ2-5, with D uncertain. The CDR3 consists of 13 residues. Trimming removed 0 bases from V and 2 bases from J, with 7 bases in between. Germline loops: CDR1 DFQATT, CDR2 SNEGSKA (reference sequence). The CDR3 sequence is CSARDPEQETQYF. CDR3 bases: TGCAGTGCTAGAGATCCAGAGCAAGAGACCCAGTACTTC.

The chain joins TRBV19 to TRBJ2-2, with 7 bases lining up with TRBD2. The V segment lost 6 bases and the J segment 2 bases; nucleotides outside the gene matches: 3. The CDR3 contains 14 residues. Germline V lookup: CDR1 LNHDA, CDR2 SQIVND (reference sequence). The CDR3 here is CASRGGRNTGELFF. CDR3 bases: TGTGCCAGTAGGGGGGGGAGAAACACCGGGGAGCTGTTTTTT.

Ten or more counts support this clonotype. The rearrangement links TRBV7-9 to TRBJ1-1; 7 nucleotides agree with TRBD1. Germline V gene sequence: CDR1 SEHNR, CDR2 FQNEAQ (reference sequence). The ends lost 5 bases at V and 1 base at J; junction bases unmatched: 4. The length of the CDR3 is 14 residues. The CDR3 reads CASSIQGSNTEAFF. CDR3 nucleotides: TGTGCCAGCAGCATACAGGGGTCGAACACTGAAGCTTTCTTT.

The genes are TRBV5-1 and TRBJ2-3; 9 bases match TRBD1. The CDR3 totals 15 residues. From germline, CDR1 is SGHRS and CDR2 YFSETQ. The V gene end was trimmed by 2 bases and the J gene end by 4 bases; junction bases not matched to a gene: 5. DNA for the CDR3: TGCGCCAGCAGCTTAAAGGACAGGGGAGCAGATACGCAGTATTTT. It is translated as CASSLKDRGADTQYF.

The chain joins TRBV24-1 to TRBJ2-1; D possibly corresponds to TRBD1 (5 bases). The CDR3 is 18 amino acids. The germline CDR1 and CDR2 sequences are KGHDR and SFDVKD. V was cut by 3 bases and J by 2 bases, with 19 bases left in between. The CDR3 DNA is TGTGCCACCAGTGATGCGTTAGGGAAACCAGGGACCTACAATGAGCAGTTCTTC. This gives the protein CATSDALGKPGTYNEQFF.

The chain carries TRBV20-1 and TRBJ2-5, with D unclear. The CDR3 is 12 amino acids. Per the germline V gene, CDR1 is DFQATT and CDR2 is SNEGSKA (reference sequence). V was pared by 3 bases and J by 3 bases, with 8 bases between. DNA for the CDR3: TGCAGTGCTAGTGAAGAGGAAGAGACCCAGTACTTC. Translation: CSASEEEETQYF.

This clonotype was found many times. CDR3 residues: CASSMRDSFTDTQYF. CDR3 in DNA: TGTGCCAGTAGTATGCGGGACAGTTTCACAGATACGCAGTATTTT. This chain joins TRBV19 and TRBJ2-3; a weak D match, TRBD1 (7 bases). Deletions cut 3 bases from V and 2 bases from J, with 12 bases between. Germline-derived CDR1 and CDR2 are LNHDA and SQIVND (reference sequence). The CDR3 runs to 15 residues. Based on the CDR3 plus reference TRBV19 and TRBJ2-3, the full variable domain is DGGITQSPKYLFRKEGQNVTLSCEQNLNHDAMYWYRQDPGQGLRLIYYSQIVNDFQKGDIAEGYSVSREKKESFPLTVTSAQKNPTAFYLCASSMRDSFTDTQYFGPGTRLTVL.

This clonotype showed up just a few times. CDR3 protein: CASGLVEGFTGGAGTGELFF. As DNA, the CDR3 is TGTGCTAGTGGTTTGGTAGAGGGGTTTACAGGGGGCGCGGGCACCGGGGAGCTGTTTTTT. The V call is TRBV12-5, the J call TRBJ2-2; the match to TRBD1 covers 9 bases. The CDR3 sequence is 20 residues long. The ends lost 0 bases at V and 4 bases at J; junction bases unmatched: 15. Germline V lookup: CDR1 LGHNT, CDR2 FRNRAP.

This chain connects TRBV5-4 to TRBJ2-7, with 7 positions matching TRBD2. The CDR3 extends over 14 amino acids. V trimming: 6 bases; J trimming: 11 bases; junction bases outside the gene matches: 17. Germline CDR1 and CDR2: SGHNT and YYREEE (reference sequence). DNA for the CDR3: TGTGCCAGCAACCCTGAAGGAGGGAGGGCGGCCAAGTACTTC. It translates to CASNPEGGRAAKYF.

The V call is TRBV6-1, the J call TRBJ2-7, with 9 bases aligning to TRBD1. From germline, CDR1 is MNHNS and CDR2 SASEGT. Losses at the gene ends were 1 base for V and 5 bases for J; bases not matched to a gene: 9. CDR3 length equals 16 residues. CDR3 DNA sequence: TGTGCCAGCAGTGAAGTCGACAGGGGGGGAACAAACGAGCAGTACTTC. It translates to CASSEVDRGGTNEQYF.